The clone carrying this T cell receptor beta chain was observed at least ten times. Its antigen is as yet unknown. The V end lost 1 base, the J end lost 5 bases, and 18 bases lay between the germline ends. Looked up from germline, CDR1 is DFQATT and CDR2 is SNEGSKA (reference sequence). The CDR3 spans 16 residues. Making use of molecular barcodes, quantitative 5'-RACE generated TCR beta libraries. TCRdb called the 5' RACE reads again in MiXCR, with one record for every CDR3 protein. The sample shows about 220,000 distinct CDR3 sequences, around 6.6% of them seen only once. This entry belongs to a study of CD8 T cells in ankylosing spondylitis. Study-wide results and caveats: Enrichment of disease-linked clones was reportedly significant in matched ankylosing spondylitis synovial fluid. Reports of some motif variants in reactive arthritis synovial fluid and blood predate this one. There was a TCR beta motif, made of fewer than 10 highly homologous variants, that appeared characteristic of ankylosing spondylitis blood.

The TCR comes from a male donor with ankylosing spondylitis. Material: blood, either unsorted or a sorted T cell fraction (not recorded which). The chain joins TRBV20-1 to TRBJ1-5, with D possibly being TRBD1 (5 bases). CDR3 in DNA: TGCAGTGCTAGAGTTCCCTGGGGGGGGACCCATCAGCCCCAGCATTTT. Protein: CSARVPWGGTHQPQHF.